Listed here are 10 T cell receptor beta chains from one sample, sequenced in a study of cytomegalovirus exposure and HLA in healthy donors. 60 Vbeta and 13 Jbeta primers were used in PCR. The protocol was immunoSEQ multiplex PCR, while the TCRdb copy is restricted to in-frame clones and leaves out a portion. The sample holds about 220,000 clones, roughly 80% seen once. The specimen was PBMCs. The receptors shown here come from a middle-aged woman in good health and CMV-seropositive.

The chain is built from TRBV30 and TRBJ1-2, with TRBD1 matching over 7 bases. This CDR3 is built from 13 residues. CDR1 is GTSNPN, CDR2 SVGIG, per germline (reference sequence). V lost 2 bases and J lost 8; bases outside the gene matches: 8. This CDR3 is CAWSSARGRGYTF. The CDR3 nucleotides are TGTGCCTGGAGTTCCGCGAGGGGGCGCGGCTACACCTTC.

This sequence joins TRBV13 and TRBJ1-1, with 9 bases lining up with TRBD1. The CDR3 is made up of 14 amino acids. V was pared by 6 bases and J by 4 bases, with 6 bases of the junction left unmatched. Germline V CDR1 and CDR2: PRHDT, FYEKMQ (reference sequence). This chain's CDR3 is CASRRGTGITEAFF. In nucleotides, the CDR3 is TGTGCCAGCAGAAGGGGGACAGGGATCACTGAAGCTTTCTTT.

The chain uses TRBV10-3 and TRBJ2-3; 10 bases fit TRBD1. Germline values: CDR1 ENHRY, CDR2 SYGVKD. The CDR3 has 15 residues. V lost 6 bases and J lost 6; bases outside the gene matches: 9. CDR3 loop: CAIRRQGATADTQYF. In nucleotides, the CDR3 is TGTGCCATCAGGCGACAGGGGGCAACGGCTGATACGCAGTATTTT.

With respect to this clone: This sample also contains other DNA sequences that code for the same CDR3. This CDR3 is CASSSPGQGAYGYTF. Here the CDR3 DNA reads TGTGCCAGCAGTTCCCCAGGACAGGGGGCCTATGGCTACACCTTC. This chain uses TRBV6-5 with TRBJ1-2; 11 bases are a match to TRBD1. This CDR3 spans 15 amino acids. Trimming removed 4 bases from V and 4 bases from J; junction bases left unmatched: 5. The germline CDR1 and CDR2 sequences are MNHEY and SVGAGI.

J is TRBJ2-3 and V is TRBV10-3, with D possibly TRBD2 on 5 matching bases. The CDR3 contains 14 residues. Germline CDR1 ENHRY, CDR2 SYGVKD. Trimming shortened V by 9 bases and J by 0 bases, and 13 bases separated the two germline ends. CDR3 sequence reads: CAISSGASTDTQYF. In DNA, the CDR3 is TGTGCCATTTCGAGCGGAGCAAGCACAGATACGCAGTATTTT.

CDR3 sequence reads: CASSLSLGGYQPQHF. CDR3 bases: TGTGCCAGCAGCCTGTCCCTAGGGGGATATCAGCCCCAGCATTTT. J is TRBJ1-5 and V is TRBV11-2, with a weak D call TRBD1 (6 bases). The V end was cut by 5 bases, the J end by 5 bases, with 16 bases between. CDR3 length: 15 residues. Germline lookup yields CDR1 SGHAT and CDR2 FQNNGV.

The rearrangement joins TRBV4-3 to TRBJ1-1, with 8 bases lining up with TRBD1. The CDR3 covers 16 residues. Germline CDR1 reads LGHNA; CDR2 reads YSLEER. With 0 bases clipped from V and 1 base from J, the junction kept 4 bases outside the gene matches. This chain's CDR3 is CASSQEEQGANTEAFF. The CDR3 nucleotides read TGCGCCAGCAGCCAAGAAGAGCAGGGGGCGAACACTGAAGCTTTCTTT.

V and J are TRBV12-5 and TRBJ2-7, with 14 bases that match TRBD2. CDR3 length: 16 amino acids. V was clipped by 6 bases and J by 4 bases; unmatched bases: 8. Per germline, CDR1 LGHNT and CDR2 FRNRAP. CDR3 in DNA: TGTGCTAGTGGCTCCGGGACTAGCGGGAGAAGGTACGAGCAGTACTTC. It encodes CASGSGTSGRRYEQYF.

Notes on this clone: Compared with germline, one end of the junction differs, possibly owing to a read error. In the same sample, other DNA sequences code for this CDR3. V is TRBV11-2 and J is TRBJ1-6; no clear D. This CDR3 has 14 amino acids. The germline V gene encodes CDR1 SGHAT and CDR2 FQNNGV. The DNA for the CDR3 is TGTGCCAGCACTAAGAGCTCCTATAATTCCCCCCTCCACTTT. Protein sequence: CASTKSSYNSPLHF.

The J gene is TRBJ1-2, the V gene TRBV27, with 11 bases that match TRBD1. Germline CDR1 is MNHEY and CDR2 is SMNVEV (reference sequence). The V and J ends lost 4 bases and 1 base, in that order; junction bases with no gene match: 2. This CDR3 is 15 amino acids long. The CDR3 reads CASSSGTGGNYGYTF. The CDR3 DNA reads as TGTGCCAGCAGTTCCGGGACAGGGGGTAACTATGGCTACACCTTC.